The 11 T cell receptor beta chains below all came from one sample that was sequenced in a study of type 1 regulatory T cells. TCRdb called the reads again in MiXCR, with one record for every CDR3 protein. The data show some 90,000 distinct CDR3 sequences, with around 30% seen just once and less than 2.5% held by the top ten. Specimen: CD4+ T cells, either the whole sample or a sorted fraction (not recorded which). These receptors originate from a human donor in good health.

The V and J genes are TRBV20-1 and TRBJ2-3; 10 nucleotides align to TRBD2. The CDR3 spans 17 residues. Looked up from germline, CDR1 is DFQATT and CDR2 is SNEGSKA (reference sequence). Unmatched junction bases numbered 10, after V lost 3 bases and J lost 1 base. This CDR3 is CSARVGSGRSRTDTQYF. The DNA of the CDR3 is TGCAGTGCTAGGGTGGGTAGCGGGAGGTCTCGCACAGATACGCAGTATTTT.

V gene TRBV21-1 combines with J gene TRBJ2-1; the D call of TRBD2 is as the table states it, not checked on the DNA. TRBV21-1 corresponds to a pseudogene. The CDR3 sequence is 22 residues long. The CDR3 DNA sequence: TGTGCCAGCAGCAAAGGGACCCGCCTAACAGCTGCGGAGGGAGTAGGAATAAATGAGCAGTTCTTC. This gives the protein CASSKGTRLTAAEGVGINEQFF.

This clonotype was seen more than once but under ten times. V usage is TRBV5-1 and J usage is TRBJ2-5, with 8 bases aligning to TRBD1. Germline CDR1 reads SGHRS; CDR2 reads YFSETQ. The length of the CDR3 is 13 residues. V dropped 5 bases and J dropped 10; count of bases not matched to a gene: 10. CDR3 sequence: CASSPTGAASQYF. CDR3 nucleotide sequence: TGCGCCAGCAGTCCGACAGGGGCCGCAAGCCAGTACTTC.

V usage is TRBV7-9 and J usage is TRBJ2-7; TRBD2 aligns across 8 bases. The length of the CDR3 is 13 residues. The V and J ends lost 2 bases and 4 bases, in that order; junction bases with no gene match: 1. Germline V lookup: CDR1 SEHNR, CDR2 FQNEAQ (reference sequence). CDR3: CASSLREGYEQYF. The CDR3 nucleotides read TGTGCCAGCAGCTTACGGGAGGGTTACGAGCAGTACTTC.

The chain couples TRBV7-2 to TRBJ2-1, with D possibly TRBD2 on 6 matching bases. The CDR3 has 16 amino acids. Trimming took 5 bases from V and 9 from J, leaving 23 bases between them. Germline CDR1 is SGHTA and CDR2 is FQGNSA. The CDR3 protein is CASSAPPGGTAGEQFF. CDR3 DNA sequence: TGTGCCAGCAGCGCCCCTCCCGGGGGAACCGCGGGTGAGCAGTTCTTC.

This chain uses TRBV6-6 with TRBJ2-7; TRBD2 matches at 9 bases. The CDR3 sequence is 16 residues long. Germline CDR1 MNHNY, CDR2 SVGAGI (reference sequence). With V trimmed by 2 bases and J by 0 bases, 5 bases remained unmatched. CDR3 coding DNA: TGTGCCAGCAGTTACCCGGGACTAGCTAGCTCCTACGAGCAGTACTTC. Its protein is CASSYPGLASSYEQYF.

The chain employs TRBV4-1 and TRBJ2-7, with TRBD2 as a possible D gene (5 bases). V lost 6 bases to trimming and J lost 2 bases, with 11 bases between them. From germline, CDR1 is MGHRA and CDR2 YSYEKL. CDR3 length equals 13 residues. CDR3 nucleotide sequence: TGCGCCAGCAGGGGAGTTGGGGCCTACGAGCAGTACTTC. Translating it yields CASRGVGAYEQYF.

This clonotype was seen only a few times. The CDR3 coding sequence is TGTGCCAGCAGCGTAGGAGCGGGGAGCTCCTACGAGCAGTACTTC. Protein sequence: CASSVGAGSSYEQYF. This chain links TRBV9 with TRBJ2-7; 7 bases are a match to TRBD2. V lost 0 bases to trimming and J lost 0 bases; unmatched junction nucleotides: 3. Germline V gene sequence: CDR1 SGDLS, CDR2 YYNGEE. The CDR3 loop spans 15 amino acids.

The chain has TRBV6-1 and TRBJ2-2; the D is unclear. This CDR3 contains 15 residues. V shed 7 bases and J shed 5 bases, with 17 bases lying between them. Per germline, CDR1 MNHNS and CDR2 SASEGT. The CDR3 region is CASILHLELTGELFF. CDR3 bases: TGTGCCAGCATCCTCCACTTGGAGCTTACCGGGGAGCTGTTTTTT.

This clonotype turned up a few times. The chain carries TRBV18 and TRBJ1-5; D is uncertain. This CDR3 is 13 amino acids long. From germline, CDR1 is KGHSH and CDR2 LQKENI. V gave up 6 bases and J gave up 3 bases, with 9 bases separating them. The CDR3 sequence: CASSSGSNQPQHF. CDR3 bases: TGTGCCAGCTCGTCAGGTTCCAATCAGCCCCAGCATTTT.

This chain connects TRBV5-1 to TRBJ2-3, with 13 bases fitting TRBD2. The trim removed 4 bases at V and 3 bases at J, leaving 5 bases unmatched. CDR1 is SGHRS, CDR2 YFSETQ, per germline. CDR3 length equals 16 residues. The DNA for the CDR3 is TGCGCCAGCAGCATACGGACTAGCGGGAGTACAGATACGCAGTATTTT. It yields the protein CASSIRTSGSTDTQYF.